The clone carrying this T cell receptor beta chain was observed a few times. Its antigen is not identified. The sample originates from a study of response to subunit inactivated influenza vaccine. Study-wide findings and caveats: T cells newly recruited by each seasonal influenza vaccination are few, the authors suggested.

TCRdb reprocessed the RT-PCR reads via MiXCR and lists one record per CDR3 protein. The sample lists 540,000 or so distinct CDR3 sequences; 10% to 15% were seen once. There are 15 residues in the CDR3. V dropped 4 bases and J dropped 7; count of bases not matched to a gene: 7. Germline V lookup: CDR1 SGHTA, CDR2 FQGNSA. The clonotype was recovered from a man aged 45-65 years who received an inactivated influenza vaccine. Sequences were derived from PBMCs from blood, sampled about 6 weeks after vaccination. This chain connects TRBV7-2 to TRBJ2-4; TRBD2 aligns across 10 bases. The CDR3 nucleotides read TGTGCCAGCAGCTCCAGTTCTAGCGGGAGTAACATTCAGTACTTC. It codes for CASSSSSSGSNIQYF.